Here is one TCR beta chain with its context. Original analysis: Nucleated cell counts were estimated from reference gene primer amplification. Generated by immunoSEQ multiplex PCR, the TCRdb table keeps only in-frame clones and is missing some. V and J calls and clone size are copied from that table; D and trimming were computed from the DNA. The profile shows more than 70,000 clones, roughly 87% of them singletons. Per the germline V gene, CDR1 is SQVTM and CDR2 is ANQGSEA. This CDR3 is built from 15 residues. The J segment lost 11 bases and the V segment lost 6 bases, leaving 15 bases of the junction unmatched. The entry originates in a study of blood T cell repertoires in COVID-19. Whole-study context: COVID-19 samples from acute and convalescent phases originated in the United States, Italy and Spain. The analysed material was cDNA or gDNA that came from T cells, B-cell-depleted T cells, or PBMCs.

The sequence was obtained from a man aged 50 to 60 with acute or convalescent COVID-19. The chain couples TRBV29-1 to TRBJ2-1, with 11 positions matching TRBD1. The sample comprised peripheral blood. As DNA, the CDR3 is TGCAGCGTGGCTCCCCAGGGGGACAGGGGGGGAAAGCAGTTCTTC. Encoded protein: CSVAPQGDRGGKQFF.